The text below deals with one TCR beta chain. The antigen remains unidentified. The method was immunoSEQ multiplex PCR; TCRdb's version includes in-frame clones alone and lacks a portion of them. The data hold some 150,000 clones, with around 84% observed a single time. This CDR3 is 13 amino acids long. Trimming cost V 6 bases and J 3 bases; bases outside gene matches: 3. Germline-derived CDR1 and CDR2 are SQVTM and ANQGSEA. This specimen belongs to a study of T cell responses to AZD1222 COVID-19 vaccine. Whole-study findings and limits: White British people made up most donors, females outnumbered males, and clonal diversity was possibly underestimated. Spike-specific TCR breadth and depth were elevated following two AZD1222 doses.

The chain links TRBV29-1 to TRBJ1-2, with 11 bases aligning to TRBD1. This sequence was found in an adult who received the AZD1222 COVID-19 vaccine. The specimen was peripheral blood, collected 28 days after the second AZD1222 dose. CDR3 sequence reads: CSVGTGGDYGYTF. The DNA for the CDR3 is TGCAGCGTGGGGACAGGGGGGGACTATGGCTACACCTTC.